The rows below give T cell receptor beta chains drawn from one sample of a study of immune evolution from preneoplasia to lung adenocarcinoma. Measured with immunoSEQ multiplex PCR; TCRdb has only the in-frame clones, and not every one. The table lists some 3,500 clones, 60% to 85% of them singletons, with 11% to 15% in the top ten. The sequenced material came from FFPE minimally invasive lung adenocarcinoma tissue. The source is a person between 60 and 79 years old with lung adenocarcinoma. CDR3s include the opening cysteine and the closing phenylalanine or tryptophan. Each record gives: J gene, V gene, D gene, CDR3 length, clone size, CDR3 DNA, CDR3 protein. D genes are given only for firm matches. Clone size is stated in some rows and not others, as once, few, many or a class when expanded.

TRBJ2-7 | TRBV28 | NA | 13 | NA | TGTGCCAGTCGCGGGGCGGAGGCCTACGAGCAGTACTTC | CASRGAEAYEQYF
TRBJ2-3 | TRBV27 | NA | 15 | NA | TGTGCCAGCAGTTTCGTACTAGGGAGAACAGATACGCAGTATTTT | CASSFVLGRTDTQYF
TRBJ2-7 | TRBV7-9 | NA | 15 | NA | TGTGCCAGCAGCTTTGGACTCCCCGTCTCCTACGAGCAGTACTTC | CASSFGLPVSYEQYF
TRBJ2-1 | TRBV29-1 | TRBD2 | 16 | NA | TGCAGCGTTCGGTACGAGCGGGACCACGCCTACAATGAGCAGTTCTTC | CSVRYERDHAYNEQFF
TRBJ2-7 | TRBV5-1 | TRBD2 | 19 | NA | TGCGCCAGCAGCTTGGAATCGTCGACTAGCGGGAGGGCATCCTACGAGCAGTACTTC | CASSLESSTSGRASYEQYF
TRBJ2-3 | TRBV28 | NA | 14 | few | TGTGCCAGCAGTGGGGGTAGTAGCACAGATACGCAGTATTTT | CASSGGSSTDTQYF
TRBJ2-1 | TRBV11-1 | NA | 16 | NA | TGTGCCAGCAGCATCAATTCGGGAGTTCGCTACAATGAGCAGTTCTTC | CASSINSGVRYNEQFF
TRBJ2-7 | TRBV7-9 | NA | 13 | NA | TGTGCCAGCAGCGAAGCGCTGCGGGGCGAGCAGTACTTC | CASSEALRGEQYF
TRBJ2-7 | TRBV28 | NA | 13 | NA | TGTGCCAGCAGTTTATCCAGACAGTACGAGCAGTACTTC | CASSLSRQYEQYF
TRBJ2-2 | TRBV6-5 | NA | 15 | NA | TGTGCCAGCAGTTGGGGTAGCGGGAACACCGGGGAGCTGTTTTTT | CASSWGSGNTGELFF
TRBJ1-2 | TRBV2 | NA | 13 | few | TGTGCCAGCAGTGAACAGGGGCAGGGGGGCTACACCTTC | CASSEQGQGGYTF
TRBJ1-5 | TRBV6-5 | NA | 15 | few | TGTGCCAGCAGTCCAAGGGGGGTAGGCTTTCAGCCCCAGCATTTT | CASSPRGVGFQPQHF
TRBJ1-2 | TRBV6-1 | TRBD1 | 13 | NA | TGTGCCAGCAGTGAAGACAGGGGGCTTGGCTACACCTTC | CASSEDRGLGYTF
TRBJ2-1 | TRBV28 | TRBD2 | 17 | NA | TGTGCCAGCAGCCTCTGGACCGGGGGGGCCGGTCACAATGAGCAGTTCTTC | CASSLWTGGAGHNEQFF
TRBJ2-3 | TRBV4-1 | NA | 15 | once | TGCGCCAGCAGCCAAAACGGGGTTAGCACAGATACGCAGTATTTT | CASSQNGVSTDTQYF
TRBJ2-5 | TRBV29-1 | TRBD1 | 13 | NA | TGCAGCGGGGACAGGGGGTCCGGGGAGACCCAGTACTTC | CSGDRGSGETQYF
TRBJ1-5 | TRBV6-6 | TRBD1 | 12 | few | TGTGCCACCGGACAGGGGGATCAGCCCCAGCATTTT | CATGQGDQPQHF
TRBJ2-1 | TRBV5-1 | TRBD1 | 15 | few | TGCGCCAGCAGCTTGGGGGGGACAGGGTTCAATGAGCAGTTCTTC | CASSLGGTGFNEQFF
TRBJ1-1 | TRBV29-1 | NA | 13 | NA | TGCAGCGTTGGGAAAACAGGGAACACTGAAGCTTTCTTT | CSVGKTGNTEAFF
TRBJ1-1 | TRBV14 | NA | 16 | NA | TGTGCCAGCAGCCCCCTCCACACGATGTCGAACACTGAAGCTTTCTTT | CASSPLHTMSNTEAFF
TRBJ1-4 | TRBV4-1 | TRBD1 | 17 | few | TGCGCCAGCAGCCAACAACCGGGACAGGGGCAAAAAGGAAAACTGTTTTTT | CASSQQPGQGQKGKLFF
TRBJ2-5 | TRBV15 | NA | 15 | NA | TGTGCCACCAGCAGAGCCGAACGGAGACAAGAGACCCAGTACTTC | CATSRAERRQETQYF
TRBJ2-2 | TRBV9 | TRBD2 | 13 | once | TGTGCCAGCAGCGGACTAGCCGAGGAGGAGCTGTTTTTT | CASSGLAEEELFF
TRBJ1-3 | TRBV7-8 | NA | 17 | NA | TGTGCCAGCAGTCTTAGGCCAGGGACCAGGTCTGGAAACACCATATATTTT | CASSLRPGTRSGNTIYF
TRBJ2-6 | TRBV5-1 | TRBD1 | 16 | few | TGCGCCAGCGGGACAGGGGACCTCTCTGGGGCCAACGTCCTGACTTTC | CASGTGDLSGANVLTF
TRBJ1-1 | TRBV18 | NA | 16 | NA | TGTGCCAGCTCACCACCGGTAAGGGGTGGTGACACTGAAGCTTTCTTT | CASSPPVRGGDTEAFF
TRBJ2-7 | TRBV27 | TRBD1 | 15 | NA | TGTGCCAGCAGTCCTCTGGGACAGAGTTCCTACGAGCAGTACTTC | CASSPLGQSSYEQYF
TRBJ2-5 | TRBV19 | NA | 13 | NA | TGTGCCAGTAATAGGCGGAACCAAGAGACCCAGTACTTC | CASNRRNQETQYF
TRBJ2-2 | TRBV12-5 | TRBD1 | 16 | NA | TGTGCTAGTGGTTTGCCAACAGGGGGGTGGGTCGGGGAGCTGTTTTTT | CASGLPTGGWVGELFF
TRBJ2-7 | TRBV4-2 | NA | 13 | NA | TGTGCCAGCAGCCAAGATCCAAGAACCGAGCAGTACTTC | CASSQDPRTEQYF
TRBJ2-1 | TRBV29-1 | NA | 12 | NA | TGCAGCGTTGGGGACTACAGGGCTGAGCAGTTCTTC | CSVGDYRAEQFF
TRBJ2-7 | TRBV6-5 | TRBD2 | 13 | NA | TGTGCCAGCACAGGGACTAGCGGGAGGTTCCAGTACTTC | CASTGTSGRFQYF
TRBJ2-1 | TRBV19 | NA | 14 | NA | TGTGCCAGTAGTGGCCAGACCCTTAAGGATGAGCAGTTCTTC | CASSGQTLKDEQFF
TRBJ1-2 | TRBV11-2 | TRBD1 | 17 | NA | TGTGCCAGCAGCCCAACCCGGGACAGGGGGCGATCCTATGGCTACACCTTC | CASSPTRDRGRSYGYTF
TRBJ1-1 | TRBV30 | NA | 14 | NA | TGTGCCTGGAGTGTAGTCCACAAGAACACTGAAGCTTTCTTT | CAWSVVHKNTEAFF
TRBJ2-1 | TRBV6-6 | TRBD1 | 14 | NA | TGTGCCAGCAGTGACTCGTCCCACAGGGGTGAGCAGTTCTTC | CASSDSSHRGEQFF
TRBJ2-6 | TRBV19 | NA | 16 | NA | TGTGCCAGTAGTATAGAACGAGGCTCTGGGGCCAACGTCCTGACTTTC | CASSIERGSGANVLTF
TRBJ2-5 | TRBV7-3 | TRBD2 | 15 | NA | TGTGCCAGCAGCTTAGCTAGCGGGAGTGCAGAGACCCAGTACTTC | CASSLASGSAETQYF
TRBJ1-2 | TRBV6-5 | NA | 14 | NA | TGTGCCAGCAGTTACCAGGCAGGGAACTATGGCTACACCTTC | CASSYQAGNYGYTF
TRBJ1-1 | TRBV19 | NA | 13 | once | TGTGCCAGTAGTATTAACGGGCAGAGTGAAGCTTTCTTT | CASSINGQSEAFF
TRBJ2-3 | TRBV4-2 | NA | 12 | few | TGTGCCAGCAGCCAAGGGTCTGATACGCAGTATTTT | CASSQGSDTQYF
TRBJ2-6 | TRBV2 | NA | 16 | NA | TGTGCCAGCAGATCCGGGCCGCAAACGGGGGCCAACGTCCTGACTTTC | CASRSGPQTGANVLTF
TRBJ2-7 | TRBV27 | NA | 14 | NA | TGTGCCAGCAGTTCCGGGGAGGCCTTCTACGAGCAGTACTTC | CASSSGEAFYEQYF
TRBJ2-1 | TRBV27 | TRBD2 | 16 | few | TGTGCCAGCAGTTTACTGACTAGCGGGAGGGTGAATGAGCAGTTCTTC | CASSLLTSGRVNEQFF
TRBJ1-5 | TRBV18 | NA | 13 | NA | TGTGCCAGCTCACCACGGGGGGATCAGCCCCAGCATTTT | CASSPRGDQPQHF
TRBJ2-1 | TRBV4-1 | NA | 16 | NA | TGCGCCAGCAGCCAAGAGGGCAGCGGGTGGGGCAATGAGCAGTTCTTC | CASSQEGSGWGNEQFF
TRBJ1-3 | TRBV27 | TRBD1 | 15 | NA | TGTGCCAGCAGCCCGACAGGGAGCTCTGGAAACACCATATATTTT | CASSPTGSSGNTIYF
TRBJ2-3 | TRBV2 | NA | 13 | NA | TGTGCCAGCAGTGCGAGGGGGGGTGATACGCAGTATTTT | CASSARGGDTQYF
TRBJ2-7 | TRBV29-1 | TRBD2 | 17 | NA | TGCAGCGTTGAAGGTGGACAGGGGACTAGCGGGAGGCCCGAGCAGTACTTC | CSVEGGQGTSGRPEQYF
TRBJ2-5 | TRBV14 | TRBD1 | 16 | NA | TGTGCCAGCAGCCAAGAAGGGGGCATCGTTATGGAGACCCAGTACTTC | CASSQEGGIVMETQYF
TRBJ2-5 | TRBV29-1 | NA | 12 | NA | TGCAGCGTTGTTCGCCTAGGGGAGACCCAGTACTTC | CSVVRLGETQYF
TRBJ2-3 | TRBV10-3 | NA | 15 | NA | TGTGCCATCAGTGTAGGCGGGGCTAGCACAGATACGCAGTATTTT | CAISVGGASTDTQYF
TRBJ2-3 | TRBV30 | TRBD2 | 15 | NA | TGTGCCTGGAGTGTATCCCCTAGCGGAACAGATACGCAGTATTTT | CAWSVSPSGTDTQYF
TRBJ1-1 | TRBV27 | NA | 12 | NA | TGTGCCAGCAGTCGTTCAGGCCGTGAAGCTTTCTTT | CASSRSGREAFF